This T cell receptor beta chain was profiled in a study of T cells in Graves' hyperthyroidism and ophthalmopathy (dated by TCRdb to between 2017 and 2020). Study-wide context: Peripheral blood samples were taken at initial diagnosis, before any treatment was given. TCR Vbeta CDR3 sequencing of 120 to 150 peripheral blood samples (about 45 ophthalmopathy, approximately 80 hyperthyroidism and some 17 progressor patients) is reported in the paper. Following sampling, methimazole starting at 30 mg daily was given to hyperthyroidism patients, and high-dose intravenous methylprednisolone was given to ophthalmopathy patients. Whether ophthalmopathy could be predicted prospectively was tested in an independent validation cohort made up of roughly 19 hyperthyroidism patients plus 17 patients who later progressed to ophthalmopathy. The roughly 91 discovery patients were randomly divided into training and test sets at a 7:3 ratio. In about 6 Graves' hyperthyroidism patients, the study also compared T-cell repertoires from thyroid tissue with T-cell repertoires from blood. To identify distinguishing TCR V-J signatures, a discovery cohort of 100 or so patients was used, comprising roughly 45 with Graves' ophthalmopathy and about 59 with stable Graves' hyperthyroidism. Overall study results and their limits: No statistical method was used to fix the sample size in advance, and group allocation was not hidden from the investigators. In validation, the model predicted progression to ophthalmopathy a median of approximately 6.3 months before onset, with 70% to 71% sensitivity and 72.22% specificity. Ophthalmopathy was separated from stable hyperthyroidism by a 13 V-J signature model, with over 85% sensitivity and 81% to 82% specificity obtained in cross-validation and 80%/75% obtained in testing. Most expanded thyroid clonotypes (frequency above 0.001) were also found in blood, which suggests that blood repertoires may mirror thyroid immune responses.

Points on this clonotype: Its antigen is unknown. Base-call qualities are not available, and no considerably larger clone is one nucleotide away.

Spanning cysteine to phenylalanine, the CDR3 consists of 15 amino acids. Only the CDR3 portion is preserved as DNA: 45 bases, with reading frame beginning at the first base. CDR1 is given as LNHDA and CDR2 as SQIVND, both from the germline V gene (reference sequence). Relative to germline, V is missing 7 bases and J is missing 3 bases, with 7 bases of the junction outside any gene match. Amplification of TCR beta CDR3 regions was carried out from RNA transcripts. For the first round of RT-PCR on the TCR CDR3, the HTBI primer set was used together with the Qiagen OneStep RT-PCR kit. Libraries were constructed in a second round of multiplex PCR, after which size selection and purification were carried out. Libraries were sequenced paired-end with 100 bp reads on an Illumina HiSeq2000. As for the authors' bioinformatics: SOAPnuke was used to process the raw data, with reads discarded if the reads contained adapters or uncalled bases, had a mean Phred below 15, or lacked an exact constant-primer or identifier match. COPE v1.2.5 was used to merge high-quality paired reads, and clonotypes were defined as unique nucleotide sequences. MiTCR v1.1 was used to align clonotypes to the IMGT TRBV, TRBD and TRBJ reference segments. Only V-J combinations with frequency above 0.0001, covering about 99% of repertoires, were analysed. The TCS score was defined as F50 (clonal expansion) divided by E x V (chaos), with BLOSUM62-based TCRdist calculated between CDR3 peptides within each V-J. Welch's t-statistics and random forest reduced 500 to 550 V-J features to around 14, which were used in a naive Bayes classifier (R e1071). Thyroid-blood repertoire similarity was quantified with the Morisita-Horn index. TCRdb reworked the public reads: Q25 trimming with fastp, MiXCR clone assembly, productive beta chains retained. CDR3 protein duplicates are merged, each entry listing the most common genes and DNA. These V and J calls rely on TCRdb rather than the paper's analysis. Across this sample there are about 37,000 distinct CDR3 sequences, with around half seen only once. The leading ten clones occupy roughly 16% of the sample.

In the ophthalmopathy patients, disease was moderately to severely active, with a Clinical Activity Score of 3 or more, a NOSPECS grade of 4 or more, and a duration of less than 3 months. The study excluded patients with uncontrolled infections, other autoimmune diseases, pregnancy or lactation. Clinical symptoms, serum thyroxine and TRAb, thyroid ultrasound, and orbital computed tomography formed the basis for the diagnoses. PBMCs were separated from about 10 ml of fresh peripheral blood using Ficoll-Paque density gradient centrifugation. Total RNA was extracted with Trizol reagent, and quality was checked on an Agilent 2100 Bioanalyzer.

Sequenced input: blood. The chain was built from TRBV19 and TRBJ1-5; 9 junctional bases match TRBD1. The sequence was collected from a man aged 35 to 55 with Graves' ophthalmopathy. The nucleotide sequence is TGTGCCAGTACCCCAACAGGGGGCGACAATCAGCCCCAGCATTTT. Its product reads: CASTPTGGDNQPQHF.